Included here is one TCR beta chain sequence, with context. Assembly of TCR beta libraries relied on iRepertoire HTBI primers together with Arm-PCR of CDR3 regions. TCRdb reanalysed the multiplex PCR reads using MiXCR and keeps one entry per CDR3 protein. The table lists roughly 400,000 distinct CDR3 sequences, roughly 20% of them singletons. Indicated time point: persistent/refractory GD, antithyroid drugs over 5 years with positive TRAb. Scientists built the TCR library using RNA that was extracted from PBMCs. The CDR3 length is 15 residues. Trimming took off 0 bases at V and 1 base at J, with 10 bases between the two ends. Germline assignment: CDR1 SGHNT and CDR2 YYREEE (reference sequence). This sample was included in a study of regulatory T cells in long-lasting Graves disease.

This sample comprised peripheral blood mononuclear cells (PBMCs), obtained when the disease was refractory, from a patient treated with antithyroid drugs. This TCR derives from a female donor with Graves disease. The V and J genes are TRBV5-4 and TRBJ1-1, with a weak D call TRBD1 (6 bases). The CDR3 sequence: CASSLGAGQNTEAFF. In DNA form, the CDR3 reads TGTGCCAGCAGCTTGGGGGCGGGACAGAACACTGAAGCTTTCTTT.